A selection of T cell receptor beta chains follows, all from one sample in a study of T cells after yellow fever vaccination. TCRdb reanalysed the 5' RACE reads using MiXCR and keeps one entry per CDR3 protein. Of 620,000 or so distinct CDR3 sequences listed, more than 9% are singletons. The specimen was PBMCs, collected on the day of the yellow fever booster vaccination. These receptors were taken from a man younger than 45 who received the YFV17D yellow fever vaccine. Both conserved end residues are part of each CDR3. The D gene is left open where the match is weak. Clone size, where shown, is once, few, many, or a class for clones that have expanded.

cdr3_length	d_call	v_call	j_call	clone_size	cdr3_nt	cdr3_aa
11	-	TRBV29-1	TRBJ2-7	-	TGCAGCGTTGTTGGTACTACGGAGCAGTACTTC	CSVVGTTEQYF
14	-	TRBV27	TRBJ1-6	few	TGTGCCAGCAGTTTATGGCGAAGGGGGTCACCCCTCCACTTT	CASSLWRRGSPLHF
13	TRBD2	TRBV12-3/TRBV12-4	TRBJ2-2	few	TGTGCCAGCTCGGGACTAAGGTCCGGGGAGCTGTTTTTT	CASSGLRSGELFF
16	-	TRBV20-1	TRBJ2-4	-	TGCAGTGCATTATCGTTCTTAGCGGCTGGGGGAAACATTCAGTACTTC	CSALSFLAAGGNIQYF
17	-	TRBV14	TRBJ2-3	few	TGTGCCAGCAGCCCGGACAGGTGGGGGGGCACGACAGATACGCAGTATTTT	CASSPDRWGGTTDTQYF
16	-	TRBV4-2	TRBJ2-1	few	TGTGCCAGCAGCCAAGAGAGCGGAGGGTCCTACAATGAGCAGTTCTTC	CASSQESGGSYNEQFF
16	TRBD2	TRBV12-3/TRBV12-4	TRBJ2-1	-	TGTGCCAGCAGCAAAAGGACTAGCGGGCGTCGCGATGAGCAGTTCTTC	CASSKRTSGRRDEQFF
14	TRBD2	TRBV28	TRBJ2-1	-	TGTGCCAGCAGCCGTAGCGGGAGGTACAATGAGCAGTTCTTC	CASSRSGRYNEQFF
17	-	TRBV5-5	TRBJ2-7	few	TGTGCCAGCAGCTCGGGCCCCACTAACAGGAATCCCTACGAGCAGTACTTC	CASSSGPTNRNPYEQYF
15	-	TRBV21-1	TRBJ1-5	few	TGTGCCAGCAGAGGGCCCCCCCGGGGCAATCAGCCCCAGCATTTT	CASRGPPRGNQPQHF
13	-	TRBV30	TRBJ2-7	few	TGTGCCTGGAGATTAGTTGGGACGCACGAGCAGTACTTC	CAWRLVGTHEQYF
14	-	TRBV29-1	TRBJ1-4	-	TGCAGCGTTGAAGATCCGACTGGGCGGGAAAAACTGTTTTTT	CSVEDPTGREKLFF
13	TRBD1	TRBV5-6	TRBJ2-3	once	TGTGCCAGCAGCGGGGGACAGGGCGTCCGTTGGGATTTT	CASSGGQGVRWDF
14	-	TRBV7-2	TRBJ1-5	-	TGTGCCAGCAGAAAGGACGGGGAGAATCAGCCCCAGCATTTT	CASRKDGENQPQHF
14	TRBD1	TRBV7-4	TRBJ2-7	-	TGTGCCAACAAGGGACAGGGGAGGTTACACGAGCAGTACTTC	CANKGQGRLHEQYF
13	-	TRBV12-3/TRBV12-4	TRBJ2-3	few	TGTGCCAGCAGTTTTCTCACCACAGATACGCAGTATTTT	CASSFLTTDTQYF
15	TRBD1	TRBV6-2/TRBV6-3	TRBJ2-7	-	TGTGCCAGCAGACCTCGACAGGGACCCTCCTACGAGCAGTACTTC	CASRPRQGPSYEQYF
15	-	TRBV5-1	TRBJ2-6	few	TGCGCCAGCAGCTTACAGGGTGCAGGGGCCAACGTCCTGACTTTC	CASSLQGAGANVLTF
15	-	TRBV14	TRBJ2-1	few	TGTGCCAATCTTAAGCGGCCACTCTCCTACAATGAGCAGTTCTTC	CANLKRPLSYNEQFF
14	-	TRBV20-1	TRBJ2-3	few	TGCAGTGCTAGACCTGGGGAGGTCTTGGATACGCAGTATTTT	CSARPGEVLDTQYF
12	TRBD1	TRBV20-1	TRBJ2-3	-	TGCAGTGCCCCGGACAGGGCGGATACGCAGTATTTT	CSAPDRADTQYF
17	-	TRBV3-1	TRBJ2-4	-	TGTGCCACCACCCATACACAGTACGAGTTAGCCAAAAACATTCAGTACTTC	CATTHTQYELAKNIQYF
14	-	TRBV27	TRBJ1-4	-	TGTGCCAGCAGTTCGCGGCAGCCCTTGGAAAAACTGTTTTTT	CASSSRQPLEKLFF
15	-	TRBV19	TRBJ2-7	-	TGTGCCAGTAGCCGCCGGGACTCGGTGGCCGGCGAGCAGTACTTC	CASSRRDSVAGEQYF
13	-	TRBV12-3/TRBV12-4	TRBJ1-3	many	TGTGCCAGCAGTTTAAGCTCTGGAAACACCATATATTTT	CASSLSSGNTIYF
13	-	TRBV11-3	TRBJ2-1	few	TGTGCCAGCAGCTTAGATTGGGCGGGTGCGCAGTTCTTC	CASSLDWAGAQFF
14	-	TRBV28	TRBJ1-1	-	TGTGCCAGCAGTTTCGAGGGGTGGGACACTGAAGCTTTCTTT	CASSFEGWDTEAFF
13	-	TRBV7-8	TRBJ2-7	-	TGTGCCAGCAGCACGGAAGGGGACTACGAGCAGTACTTC	CASSTEGDYEQYF